This passage covers 21 T cell receptor beta chains from one sample sequenced in a study of blood T cell repertoires in COVID-19. Data came from immunoSEQ multiplex PCR; TCRdb stores just in-frame clones and leaves some out. The sample lists about 80,000 clones; approximately 80% were seen once. The material sequenced was peripheral blood. The source is a human donor in a cohort sampled during active COVID-19.

This clone was counted a few times. The gene calls are TRBV2 and TRBJ2-2, with D maybe TRBD1 (6 bases). Germline V gives CDR1 SNHLY, CDR2 FYNNEI. The CDR3 length is 14 residues. Trimming stripped 7 bases from V and 3 bases from J, with 12 bases between. The CDR3 sequence is CASNNRVDTGELFF. The CDR3 DNA is TGTGCCAGCAACAACAGGGTGGACACCGGGGAGCTGTTTTTT.

This clone occurred a few times. The V gene is TRBV12-3 or TRBV12-4, the J gene TRBJ1-5, with TRBD1 as a possible D gene (5 bases). V was clipped by 2 bases and J by 7 bases, with 9 bases between them. The CDR3 covers 13 residues. The CDR3 region has the DNA TGTGCCAGCAGTTTAAGGCAGGGCCAGCCCCAGCATTTT. This encodes CASSLRQGQPQHF.

The rearrangement joins TRBV7-9 to TRBJ1-6; 10 nucleotides line up with TRBD1. CDR1 is SEHNR, CDR2 FQNEAQ, per germline (reference sequence). With V trimmed by 5 bases and J by 9 bases, 4 bases remained unmatched. CDR3 size: 14 residues. The CDR3 region is CASSHGTGASPLHF. The CDR3 DNA sequence: TGTGCCAGCAGCCACGGGACAGGGGCTTCACCCCTCCACTTT. Looking up the rest from reference TRBV7-9 and TRBJ1-6 gives the full variable domain: DTGVSQNPRHKITKRGQNVTFRCDPISEHNRLYWYRQTLGQGPEFLTYFQNEAQLEKSRLLSDRFSAERPKGSFSTLEIQRTEQGDSAMYLCASSHGTGASPLHFGNGTRLTVT.

CDR3 DNA sequence: TGTGCCAGCAGCTCGGTGGGACAGGAAGCTGAAGCTTTCTTT. Residues: CASSSVGQEAEAFF. V gene TRBV9 combines with J gene TRBJ1-1; 8 bases match TRBD1. CDR1 is SGDLS, CDR2 YYNGEE, per germline. The V gene end was trimmed by 4 bases and the J gene end by 6 bases; junction bases not matched to a gene: 8. This CDR3 has 14 amino acids.

The rearrangement links TRBV7-3 to TRBJ2-2, with 8 bases identical to TRBD2. From germline, CDR1 is SGHTA and CDR2 FQGTGA. V lost 4 bases to trimming and J lost 3 bases; unmatched junction nucleotides: 4. The CDR3 covers 15 residues. CDR3 DNA sequence: TGTGCCAGCAGCTCCGGGAGGGTGCACACCGGGGAGCTGTTTTTT. Protein product: CASSSGRVHTGELFF.

The rearrangement joins TRBV19 to TRBJ2-1, with 12 bases fitting TRBD2. Germline values: CDR1 LNHDA, CDR2 SQIVND (reference sequence). The length of the CDR3 is 15 residues. J gave up 4 bases and V 5 bases, and 3 bases lay outside the gene matches. The chain's CDR3 is CASSFGLAGYNEQFF. CDR3 coding DNA: TGTGCCAGTAGTTTTGGACTAGCGGGATACAATGAGCAGTTCTTC.

This chain uses TRBV7-9 with TRBJ2-2, with a weak D call TRBD2 (6 bases). Germline-derived CDR1 and CDR2 are SEHNR and FQNEAQ (reference sequence). The CDR3 is made up of 15 amino acids. V lost 3 bases to trimming and J lost 0 bases, with 8 bases between them. The CDR3 reads CASSFWGANTGELFF. The DNA of the CDR3 is TGTGCCAGCAGCTTCTGGGGGGCGAACACCGGGGAGCTGTTTTTT.

The chain combines TRBV5-4 with TRBJ1-1, with D possibly being TRBD1 (6 bases). Germline V gene data show CDR1 as SGHNT and CDR2 as YYREEE (reference sequence). V dropped 5 bases and J dropped 4 bases, with 12 bases sitting between them. This CDR3 comprises 13 residues. CDR3 nucleotides: TGTGCCAGCAGAGAGACAGGTGTCACTGAAGCTTTCTTT. This codes for CASRETGVTEAFF.

The chain links TRBV6-6 to TRBJ2-7; 15 bases are shared with TRBD2. Germline V lookup: CDR1 MNHNY, CDR2 SVGAGI (reference sequence). The length of the CDR3 is 18 residues. J lost 5 bases, V lost 5 bases, and 13 bases had no gene match. The CDR3 bases are TGTGCCAGCAGTCCTCAGGGACTAGCGGGAGGAGTGGGCGACGAGCAGTACTTC. It codes for CASSPQGLAGGVGDEQYF.

This clone was detected once. This chain connects TRBV5-4 to TRBJ2-5; possible D gene TRBD2, 5 bases. The CDR3 is made up of 14 amino acids. Germline loops: CDR1 SGHNT, CDR2 YYREEE (reference sequence). Trimming pared 4 bases from V and 1 base from J, leaving 11 bases between. CDR3 in amino acids: CASSPVRGQETQYF. In nucleotides, the CDR3 is TGTGCCAGCAGCCCTGTCCGGGGCCAAGAGACCCAGTACTTC.

This rearrangement joins TRBV19 to TRBJ1-1; the match to TRBD1 covers 7 bases. CDR3 length: 14 residues. Germline trimming cut 5 bases from V and 7 bases from J; bases unmatched to any gene: 10. From germline, CDR1 is LNHDA and CDR2 SQIVND (reference sequence). The CDR3 DNA reads as TGTGCCAGTAGTCCCACCGGGACAGTGAGTGAAGCTTTCTTT. It yields the protein CASSPTGTVSEAFF.

The chain links TRBV7-9 to TRBJ2-6; D gene uncertain. Germline V gene lookup returns CDR1 SEHNR and CDR2 FQNEAQ (reference sequence). Deletions cut 4 bases from V and 0 bases from J, with 7 bases between. The CDR3 runs 15 residues. The CDR3 DNA sequence: TGTGCCAGCAGCTCTGTGTTCTCTGGGGCCAACGTCCTGACTTTC. This sequence encodes CASSSVFSGANVLTF.

The chain is built from TRBV24-1 and TRBJ2-1, with TRBD2 as a possible D gene (5 bases). Trimming removed 5 bases at V and 5 bases at J, with 15 bases between. The CDR3 is made up of 15 amino acids. Per the germline V gene, CDR1 is KGHDR and CDR2 is SFDVKD. CDR3 bases: TGTGCCACCAGTGGGGCTAGCTCTCTAAACAATGAGCAGTTCTTC. It encodes CATSGASSLNNEQFF.

The chain recombines TRBV28 with TRBJ2-7; the D gene is possibly TRBD1 (6 bases). The CDR3 totals 12 residues. The germline V and J ends were trimmed by 5 bases and 4 bases, with 9 bases remaining between them. Germline V CDR1 and CDR2: MDHEN, SYDVKM. CDR3 in amino acids: CASSRQVYEQYF. DNA for the CDR3: TGTGCCAGCAGTCGACAGGTTTACGAGCAGTACTTC.

The V call is TRBV5-1, the J call TRBJ2-1; 8 bases are a match to TRBD1. There are 16 residues in the CDR3. V gave up 4 bases and J gave up 0 bases; unmatched junction bases: 6. Germline V gene data show CDR1 as SGHRS and CDR2 as YFSETQ. The chain's CDR3 is CASSLRQGTSYNEQFF. The CDR3 DNA reads TGCGCCAGCAGCCTTCGACAGGGGACCTCCTACAATGAGCAGTTCTTC.

The J gene is TRBJ2-5, the V gene TRBV28; the match to TRBD1 covers 7 bases. CDR3 length equals 15 residues. V shed 6 bases and J 3 bases; nucleotides not matched to a gene: 10. The germline V gene encodes CDR1 MDHEN and CDR2 SYDVKM. For the CDR3, the DNA is TGTGCCAGCAGCCTGACAGGGAATTTTAAAGAGACCCAGTACTTC. Translating it yields CASSLTGNFKETQYF.

The DNA for the CDR3 is TGTGCCAGCAGCTCGACAGGGTGGGGCGAGCAGTACTTC. Protein: CASSSTGWGEQYF. This sequence joins TRBV5-5 and TRBJ2-7, with 7 bases lining up with TRBD1. Germline CDR1 reads SGHKS; CDR2 reads YYEKEE (reference sequence). The trim removed 3 bases at V and 6 bases at J, leaving 6 bases unmatched. The CDR3 sequence is 13 residues long.

V usage is TRBV11-2 and J usage is TRBJ1-5, with 9 bases aligning to TRBD1. Trimming cost V 4 bases and J 4 bases; bases outside gene matches: 2. Germline V CDR1 and CDR2: SGHAT, FQNNGV. The CDR3 runs to 14 residues. The CDR3 region is CASSSDRGNQPQHF. CDR3 in DNA: TGTGCCAGCAGCTCGGACAGGGGTAATCAGCCCCAGCATTTT. Filled out from reference TRBV11-2 and TRBJ1-5, the complete variable domain reads EAGVAQSPRYKIIEKRQSVAFWCNPISGHATLYWYQQILGQGPKLLIQFQNNGVVDDSQLPKDRFSAERLKGVDSTLKIQPAKLEDSAVYLCASSSDRGNQPQHFGDGTRLSIL.

The J gene is TRBJ2-2, the V gene TRBV7-3, with D perhaps TRBD2 (6 bases). V shed 0 bases and J shed 7 bases, with 9 bases lying between them. The CDR3 runs to 14 residues. From germline, CDR1 is SGHTA and CDR2 FQGTGA. The CDR3 DNA reads as TGTGCCAGCAGCTTAACGAGGGGAGGCGGGGAGCTGTTTTTT. It specifies CASSLTRGGGELFF. Together with reference TRBV7-3 and TRBJ2-2, the CDR3 gives the full variable domain: GAGVSQTPSNKVTEKGKYVELRCDPISGHTALYWYRQSLGQGPEFLIYFQGTGAADDSGLPNDRFFAVRPEGSVSTLKIQRTERGDSAVYLCASSLTRGGGELFFGEGSRLTVL.

This chain joins TRBV7-8 and TRBJ2-5; 7 bases match TRBD1. Looked up from germline, CDR1 is SGHVS and CDR2 is FQNEAQ. After removal of 5 bases from V and 5 bases from J, the junction contained 8 bases not matched to a gene. This CDR3 has 14 residues. CDR3 nucleotide sequence: TGTGCCAGCAGCCGAGGGGGCTCTTCGGAGACCCAGTACTTC. It codes for CASSRGGSSETQYF.

This sequence joins TRBV6-4 and TRBJ1-6, with TRBD1 matching 10 bases. Germline CDR1 reads MRHNA; CDR2 reads SNTAGT. This CDR3 region has 15 residues. The ends lost 6 bases at V and 6 bases at J; junction bases unmatched: 5. The CDR3 is CASRLTGGFNSPLHF. DNA of the CDR3: TGTGCCAGCAGACTGACAGGGGGCTTTAATTCACCCCTCCACTTT.